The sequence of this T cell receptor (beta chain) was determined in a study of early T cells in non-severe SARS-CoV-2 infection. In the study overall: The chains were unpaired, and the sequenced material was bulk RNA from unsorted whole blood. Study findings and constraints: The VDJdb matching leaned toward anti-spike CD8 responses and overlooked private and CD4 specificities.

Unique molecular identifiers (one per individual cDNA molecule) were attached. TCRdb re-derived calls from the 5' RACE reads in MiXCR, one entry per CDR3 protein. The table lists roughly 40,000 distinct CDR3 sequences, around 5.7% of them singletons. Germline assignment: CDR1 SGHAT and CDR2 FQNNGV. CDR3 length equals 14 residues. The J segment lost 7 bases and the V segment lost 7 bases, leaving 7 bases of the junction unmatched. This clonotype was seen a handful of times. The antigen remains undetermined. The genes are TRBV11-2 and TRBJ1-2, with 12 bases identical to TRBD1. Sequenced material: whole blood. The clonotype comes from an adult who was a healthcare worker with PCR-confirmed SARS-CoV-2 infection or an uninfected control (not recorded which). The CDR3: CASKPGQGAFGYTF. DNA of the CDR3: TGTGCCAGCAAGCCGGGACAGGGGGCGTTTGGCTACACCTTC.